The entry that follows covers one T cell receptor (beta chain) sequence. The CDR3 totals 16 residues. This record comes from a study of T-cell reconstitution after alpha-beta-depleted transplantation in children. Preparation of the TCRbeta library was carried out with unique molecular identifiers. One entry per CDR3 protein, called by TCRdb with MiXCR from the PCR reads. Of 500,000 or so distinct CDR3 sequences listed, approximately 32% are singletons. The TCR originated in a human donor who donated a stem cell graft to a child with aplastic anemia. This material consisted of PBMCs from the stem cell graft donor, taken from the stem cell graft. V and J are TRBV21-1 and TRBJ2-3; the table's D gene call, TRBD2, was not cross checked with the DNA. TRBV21-1 represents a pseudogene. The CDR3 protein is CASIPTSGRCTDTQYF. The CDR3 nucleotides read TGTGCCAGCATCCCGACTAGCGGGAGGTGCACAGATACGCAGTATTTT.